The sample holds many counts of the clone carrying this TCR beta chain. The antigen is undetermined. The source of the sample is a study of blood T cells in healthy people across ages. The CDR3 has 11 amino acids. Germline loops: CDR1 MDHEN, CDR2 SYDVKM. Trimming stripped 7 bases from V and 5 bases from J, with 9 bases between. The authors ran a second PCR of about 6 to 11 cycles using a sample-barcoded 5' primer and a J-beta primer mix. Each cDNA molecule was tagged by a template-switch adaptor that had 12 random nucleotides. TCRdb fed the 5' RACE reads into MiXCR, producing one record per CDR3 protein. The repertoire includes some 1.5 million distinct CDR3 sequences, about 30% of them detected once, and more than 6% sits in the top ten. Points from the study as a whole: Per-million-T-cell TCR beta diversity fell roughly linearly with age. Because donor CMV status was unknown, expanded clonotype changes were possibly confounded.

This chain connects TRBV28 to TRBJ2-7; D is possibly TRBD1 (5 bases). The sequence was collected from a young woman in good health. Sequenced material: blood. The CDR3 DNA is TGTGCCAGCATAGGGGTTGACGAGCAGTACTTC. It specifies CASIGVDEQYF.